This T cell receptor (beta chain) originates from a study of human thymus T cells. Findings of the study overall: It looked as if thymic and blood repertoires used V and J genes in a biased way.

The repertoire was sequenced with immunoSEQ multiplex PCR; TCRdb's copy has only in-frame clones and lacks some. This table holds around 70,000 clones, 85% to 95% found once. Thymic samples were excised during corrective heart operations. CDR1 is MNHEY, CDR2 SMNVEV, per germline (reference sequence). V gave up 3 bases and J gave up 2 bases, with 11 bases separating them. CDR3 length equals 14 residues. Remarks on this clone: Its antigen is not identified.

The material sequenced was thymus tissue. The genes are TRBV27 and TRBJ2-7; D perhaps matches TRBD2 (5 bases). The TCR comes from a girl in the first two years of life with a congenital heart defect but otherwise immunologically healthy. CDR3 loop: CASSFGKGPYEQYF. The CDR3, as DNA: TGTGCCAGCAGTTTCGGGAAAGGTCCCTACGAGCAGTACTTC.